This passage covers 27 T cell receptor beta chains from one sample sequenced in a study of T cells after yellow fever vaccination. MiXCR was run by TCRdb on the 5' RACE reads, yielding one entry per CDR3 protein. The sample contains some 300,000 distinct CDR3 sequences, roughly 9% of which appear only once. The specimen was CD4+ T cells sorted from PBMCs, collected 5 days after the yellow fever booster vaccination. These receptors all come from a man aged 18 to 29 who received the YFV17D yellow fever vaccine.

On this clonotype: A junction boundary mismatches the germline segment, possibly from a read error. This rearrangement joins TRBV19 to TRBJ2-7; D remains unclear. The CDR3 length is 13 residues. Germline V gene lookup returns CDR1 LNHDA and CDR2 SQIVND (reference sequence). CDR3 loop: CASSIAGSDEQYF. For the CDR3, the DNA is TGTGCCAGTAGTATAGCAGGCTCCGACGAGCAGTACTTC.

The gene calls are TRBV20-1 and TRBJ2-5; TRBD2 might be the D (6 bases). V shed 3 bases and J shed 4 bases, with 15 bases lying between them. CDR3 length equals 14 residues. Germline V gives CDR1 DFQATT, CDR2 SNEGSKA (reference sequence). The CDR3 region is CSASGWGDPETQYF. In DNA, the CDR3 is TGCAGTGCTAGTGGTTGGGGGGACCCAGAGACCCAGTACTTC.

In its sample, this clonotype was seen many times. This sequence joins TRBV6-5 and TRBJ2-1; a weak D match, TRBD2 (5 bases). The CDR3 runs 14 residues. Trimming shortened V by 6 bases and J by 5 bases, and 14 bases separated the two germline ends. CDR1 is MNHEY and CDR2 is SVGAGI in the germline V gene. The CDR3 nucleotides are TGTGCCAGCAGGAGGGTGACCGTTGACAATGAGCAGTTCTTC. Its translation: CASRRVTVDNEQFF.

The chain is built from TRBV7-3 and TRBJ2-3; 9 bases line up with TRBD2. V lost 5 bases and J lost 5; bases outside the gene matches: 8. Germline assignment: CDR1 SGHTA and CDR2 FQGTGA. The CDR3 runs 15 residues. The CDR3 protein is CASSTRGLAVDTQYF. As DNA, the CDR3 is TGTGCCAGCAGCACAAGGGGACTAGCCGTAGATACGCAGTATTTT. Full variable domain (missing parts from reference TRBV7-3 and TRBJ2-3): GAGVSQTPSNKVTEKGKYVELRCDPISGHTALYWYRQSLGQGPEFLIYFQGTGAADDSGLPNDRFFAVRPEGSVSTLKIQRTERGDSAVYLCASSTRGLAVDTQYFGPGTRLTVL.

This clonotype was seen only a few times. The chain combines TRBV4-2 with TRBJ2-3; D is uncertain. The V and J ends lost 1 base and 0 bases respectively, with 11 bases between them. This CDR3 has 16 residues. The V gene's germline CDR1 is LGHNA and CDR2 YNFKEQ. The CDR3 region is CASSQGRGPSTDTQYF. DNA for the CDR3: TGTGCCAGCAGCCAAGGCCGAGGCCCTAGCACAGATACGCAGTATTTT.

V gene TRBV20-1 combines with J gene TRBJ2-5; D is unresolved. V was pared by 5 bases and J by 5 bases, with 9 bases between. The CDR3 is 11 amino acids. The germline CDR1 and CDR2 sequences are DFQATT and SNEGSKA (reference sequence). As DNA, the CDR3 is TGCAGTGCTCAACCTAGGGAGACCCAGTACTTC. It is translated as CSAQPRETQYF.

V and J are TRBV7-9 and TRBJ2-3; 14 bases agree with TRBD2. The CDR3 spans 18 residues. Trimming removed 5 bases from V and 0 bases from J; junction bases left unmatched: 7. In germline, CDR1 is SEHNR, CDR2 FQNEAQ (reference sequence). CDR3 nucleotide sequence: TGTGCCAGCAGCGCCGGGACTAGCGGGGGTCGAAGCACAGATACGCAGTATTTT. Translated, it gives CASSAGTSGGRSTDTQYF.

The rearrangement uses TRBV7-2 and TRBJ2-3, with D possibly matching TRBD1 (5 bases). Per the germline V gene, CDR1 is SGHTA and CDR2 is FQGNSA. The CDR3 is made up of 14 amino acids. V lost 0 bases to trimming and J lost 4 bases, with 8 bases between them. The CDR3 DNA reads as TGTGCCAGCAGCTTAGCCAGGGCGGCAGATACGCAGTATTTT. Its translation: CASSLARAADTQYF.

A few counts support this clonotype. This chain joins TRBV9 and TRBJ2-3; TRBD1 aligns across 8 bases. CDR1 SGDLS and CDR2 YYNGEE come from the germline V gene. This CDR3 is 15 amino acids long. V shed 4 bases and J 4 bases; nucleotides not matched to a gene: 8. CDR3 amino acids: CASSSWTGTADTQYF. Here the CDR3 DNA reads TGTGCCAGCAGCTCCTGGACAGGGACGGCAGATACGCAGTATTTT.

This clonotype has just a few counts. The chain employs TRBV2 and TRBJ1-6, with D possibly TRBD1 on 6 matching bases. CDR1 and CDR2 (germline): SNHLY, FYNNEI. V lost 2 bases and J lost 9, with 14 bases in between. The CDR3 totals 15 residues. CDR3 protein: CASSELGGASSPLHF. The CDR3 DNA reads TGTGCCAGCAGTGAATTAGGGGGGGCTTCTTCACCCCTCCACTTT.

This clonotype was counted a few times. The chain joins TRBV19 to TRBJ2-1, with 7 bases matching TRBD1. V was pared by 7 bases and J by 7 bases, with 10 bases of the junction left unmatched. The CDR3 contains 14 residues. CDR1 and CDR2 (germline): LNHDA, SQIVND (reference sequence). CDR3 sequence: CASTHRGLGNEQFF. The CDR3, as DNA: TGTGCCAGTACCCACAGGGGCTTAGGGAATGAGCAGTTCTTC.

The genes are TRBV21-1 and TRBJ2-3; the D call in the table, TRBD1, was not verified against the DNA. TRBV21-1 is a recognized pseudogene. The CDR3 loop spans 16 amino acids. CDR3 in amino acids: CASSKAVGGFRDTQYF. The CDR3 coding sequence is TGTGCCAGCAGCAAAGCGGTGGGGGGGTTCAGAGATACGCAGTATTTT.

The chain has TRBV6-5 and TRBJ2-7, with 8 bases that match TRBD2. V was pared by 0 bases and J by 0 bases, with 16 bases of the junction left unmatched. Germline lookup yields CDR1 MNHEY and CDR2 SVGAGI. The CDR3 has 20 amino acids. The CDR3 DNA reads TGTGCCAGCAGTTACTCGGGAGTTGGCGGGGGGTTCGATAGCTCCTACGAGCAGTACGTC. Translating it yields CASSYSGVGGGFDSSYEQYV.

This clonotype was observed at least ten times. The chain links TRBV29-1 to TRBJ2-3; no definite D call. The germline gives CDR1 SQVTM, CDR2 ANQGSEA. CDR3 length: 12 amino acids. V lost 6 bases and J lost 2, with 9 bases in between. CDR3 coding DNA: TGCAGCGTCCCGATCGCCACAGATACGCAGTATTTT. Translation: CSVPIATDTQYF.

This clonotype appeared a few times. The gene calls are TRBV29-1 and TRBJ1-2; no definite D call. The CDR3 extends over 9 amino acids. The V end was cut by 2 bases, the J end by 5 bases, with 0 bases between. In germline, CDR1 is SQVTM, CDR2 ANQGSEA. The CDR3 sequence is CSVEYGYTF. The CDR3 DNA follows: TGCAGCGTTGAATATGGCTACACCTTC.

This clonotype appeared once. A read error may be the cause here, since a much bigger clone is one base away. The chain uses TRBV7-9 and TRBJ2-2; the match to TRBD1 covers 9 bases. The CDR3 has 15 amino acids. Germline V CDR1 and CDR2: SEHNR, FQNEAQ (reference sequence). The DNA for the CDR3 is TGTGCCAGCAGCTCCCGACAGGGGGGCACCGGGGAGCTGTCTTTT. Translation: CASSSRQGGTGELSF.

The CDR3 is CASSSQGGSEAFF. In DNA, the CDR3 is TGTGCCAGCAGTTCCCAGGGAGGATCTGAAGCTTTCTTT. The V and J genes are TRBV6-6 and TRBJ1-1; maybe TRBD1 (5 bases). This CDR3 has 13 residues. Trimming removed 4 bases at V and 6 bases at J, with 12 bases between. The germline V gene has CDR1 MNHNY and CDR2 SVGAGI (reference sequence).

The V call is TRBV6-2 or TRBV6-3, the J call TRBJ2-7, with TRBD1 matching 7 bases. This CDR3 is 16 amino acids long. Trimming at V came to 8 bases and at J to 5 bases, leaving 18 bases not matched to a gene. From germline, CDR1 is MNHEY and CDR2 SVGEGT. The CDR3 region has the DNA TGTGCCAGCCATTGTGCAGGTGGACAGGAGGCCCACGAGCAGTACGTC. Translation: CASHCAGGQEAHEQYV.

This sequence joins TRBV4-3 and TRBJ2-2, with D tentatively TRBD1 (5 bases). Germline values: CDR1 LGHNA, CDR2 YSLEER. This CDR3 has 16 amino acids. The V end lost 1 base, the J end lost 6 bases, and 15 bases lay between the germline ends. The CDR3 region has the DNA TGCGCCAGCAGCCAAGCTCCAGGGTCGATAGCCGGGGAGCTGTTTTTT. The encoded protein is CASSQAPGSIAGELFF.

The CDR3 region has the DNA TGTGCCAGCCAGATCAGGGGAACTAACTATGGCTACACCTTC. Its translation is CASQIRGTNYGYTF. The genes are TRBV6-2 or TRBV6-3 and TRBJ1-2; possible D gene TRBD1, 6 bases. Germline CDR1 and CDR2: MNHEY and SVGEGT. CDR3 size: 14 residues. Trimming took 8 bases from V and 0 from J, leaving 13 bases between them.

The CDR3, as DNA: TGCAGCGTTGGAGAGGGACAGGCTTATCAGCCCCAGCATTTT. Amino acids: CSVGEGQAYQPQHF. The chain couples TRBV29-1 to TRBJ1-5, with 8 bases identical to TRBD1. CDR3 length: 14 amino acids. Unmatched junction bases numbered 7, after V lost 4 bases and J lost 5 bases. The germline V gene encodes CDR1 SQVTM and CDR2 ANQGSEA.

A few counts support this clonotype. The V call is TRBV27, the J call TRBJ2-5; TRBD2 matches 12 bases. The CDR3 covers 15 residues. Germline assignment: CDR1 MNHEY and CDR2 SMNVEV (reference sequence). V lost 4 bases, J lost 7 bases, and 7 bases stayed unmatched. CDR3 protein: CASSSSGGARGTQYF. The CDR3 DNA follows: TGTGCCAGCAGTTCTAGCGGGGGGGCCAGGGGGACCCAGTACTTC.

This clonotype appeared a few times. The V and J genes are TRBV5-1 and TRBJ2-4; TRBD1 matches 8 bases. Losses at the gene ends were 0 bases for V and 0 bases for J; bases not matched to a gene: 11. Per germline, CDR1 SGHRS and CDR2 YFSETQ. This CDR3 is 19 amino acids long. CDR3 nucleotides: TGCGCCAGCAGCTTGGTAAAGGGACAGGCCACCCTAGCCAAAAACATTCAGTACTTC. Translating gives CASSLVKGQATLAKNIQYF.

This sequence joins TRBV27 and TRBJ1-1; tentatively, D is TRBD1 (5 bases). The germline V gene encodes CDR1 MNHEY and CDR2 SMNVEV (reference sequence). Trimming cost V 8 bases and J 4 bases, with 17 bases left between them. This CDR3 has 14 amino acids. The CDR3 DNA reads as TGTGCCAGCGGCGTAGGAGGGGTCGGCACTGAAGCTTTCTTT. Translation gives CASGVGGVGTEAFF.

The rearrangement links TRBV6-5 to TRBJ2-3, with a possible D match to TRBD2 (7 bases). The length of the CDR3 is 15 residues. The V and J ends lost 6 bases and 2 bases respectively, with 15 bases between them. From germline, CDR1 is MNHEY and CDR2 SVGAGI. The chain's CDR3 is CASSQRGRDTDTQYF. Here the CDR3 DNA reads TGTGCCAGCAGCCAAAGGGGGAGGGACACAGATACGCAGTATTTT.

The rearrangement links TRBV29-1 to TRBJ1-4; tentatively, D is TRBD1 (5 bases). Germline V gene lookup returns CDR1 SQVTM and CDR2 ANQGSEA. Trimming cost V 7 bases and J 2 bases, with 11 bases left between them. The CDR3 consists of 13 residues. The CDR3 sequence: CSAQGFTNEKLFF. The CDR3 DNA reads as TGCAGCGCCCAGGGATTCACTAATGAAAAACTGTTTTTT.

V gene TRBV7-6 combines with J gene TRBJ2-1; the D gene is possibly TRBD2 (5 bases). The germline V gene encodes CDR1 SGHVS and CDR2 FNYEAQ. This CDR3 comprises 15 residues. V was cut by 3 bases and J by 6 bases, with 15 bases left in between. The CDR3 DNA is TGTGCCAGCAGCTTCCGACTACCCCGGGGCAATGAGCAGTTCTTC. Protein product: CASSFRLPRGNEQFF.